The clone carrying this TCR beta chain occurred a few times. Germline V lookup: CDR1 SGHAT, CDR2 FQNNGV. CDR3 size: 14 residues. V lost 4 bases and J 5 bases, leaving 13 bases between the germline ends. This entry is derived from a study of blood T cell repertoires in COVID-19. The wider study: From T cells, B-cell-depleted T cells, or PBMCs came the material, which was cDNA or gDNA.

Some clones are missing from TCRdb's copy, which holds only in-frame ones; the method was immunoSEQ multiplex PCR. Of 150,000 to 200,000 clones in the sample, around 87% were seen once. This receptor was obtained from a woman younger than 45 with active or convalescent COVID-19. The sequencing sample was made of peripheral blood. J is TRBJ2-3 and V is TRBV11-2, with D possibly being TRBD1 (5 bases). The CDR3 sequence: CASSYPWGGDTQYF. The CDR3 region has the DNA TGTGCCAGCAGCTATCCTTGGGGCGGAGATACGCAGTATTTT.